In its sample, the clone carrying this T cell receptor (beta chain) was seen many times. This specimen belongs to a study of T cell changes during pregnancy in multiple sclerosis. CDR3 size: 11 residues. Germline V lookup: CDR1 MGHDK, CDR2 SYGVNS. Trimming stripped 7 bases from V and 3 bases from J, with 7 bases between. Profiling relied on immunoSEQ multiplex PCR, and the TCRdb table lists in-frame clones only, not all of them. The sample has about 45,000 clones; around 93% are singletons. The TCR sequence derives from a female donor with multiple sclerosis, enrolled in a pregnancy study. The material was CD8+ T cells from peripheral blood mononuclear cells, obtained in the second trimester of pregnancy. This sequence joins TRBV25-1 and TRBJ2-7; D gene unclear. The CDR3, as DNA: TGTGCCAGCACAGGCAGCTACGAGCAGTACTTC. Residues: CASTGSYEQYF.